Below, 20 T cell receptor beta chains from the same sample are listed, as sequenced in a study of blood T cell repertoires in COVID-19. The assay was immunoSEQ multiplex PCR, and TCRdb's table has in-frame clones only and misses some. The sample records about 400,000 clones, 89% being singletons. The sample was PBMCs or T cells enriched from blood (not recorded which). Every receptor here comes from a woman in her twenties or thirties who had recovered from COVID-19.

The chain employs TRBV5-1 and TRBJ1-5; weak D call: TRBD1 (6 bases). Germline lookup yields CDR1 SGHRS and CDR2 YFSETQ. The CDR3 extends over 14 amino acids. V dropped 3 bases and J dropped 9 bases, with 16 bases sitting between them. The CDR3 DNA is TGCGCCAGCAGCTCCCAGGGGCTCCCTTGGCCCCAGCATTTT. This encodes CASSSQGLPWPQHF.

This clone has just one count. This sequence joins TRBV7-2 and TRBJ2-1; D is uncertain. This CDR3 has 15 residues. The V and J ends lost 1 base and 0 bases respectively, with 7 bases between them. The V gene's germline CDR1 is SGHTA and CDR2 FQGNSA. Here the CDR3 DNA reads TGTGCCAGCAGCTTAGAACAAATCTCCTACAATGAGCAGTTCTTC. Protein sequence: CASSLEQISYNEQFF.

The chain is built from TRBV29-1 and TRBJ1-1; TRBD1 might be the D (5 bases). Per germline, CDR1 SQVTM and CDR2 ANQGSEA. V lost 6 bases, J lost 6 bases, and 20 bases lay in between. The CDR3 totals 14 residues. The CDR3 DNA reads as TGCAGCGTCGCAAAGACAGTAGATGGAGCTGAAGCTTTCTTT. Translating gives CSVAKTVDGAEAFF.

The chain recombines TRBV4-1 with TRBJ1-4, with TRBD1 as a possible D gene (5 bases). The CDR3 covers 14 residues. Germline CDR1 reads MGHRA; CDR2 reads YSYEKL. V was clipped by 4 bases and J by 4 bases, with 10 bases between them. The chain's CDR3 is CASSLDSVNEKLFF. The DNA for the CDR3 is TGCGCCAGCAGCCTCGACAGCGTTAATGAAAAACTGTTTTTT.

This clone occurred once. This chain connects TRBV7-7 to TRBJ1-4; 7 bases are a match to TRBD1. V dropped 1 base and J dropped 8; count of bases not matched to a gene: 7. Germline V gene sequence: CDR1 SSHAT, CDR2 FNYEAQ (reference sequence). The CDR3 is 15 amino acids. CDR3 nucleotide sequence: TGTGCCAGCAGCTTAGGGACAGGAGTAGGAGAAAAACTGTTTTTT. This codes for CASSLGTGVGEKLFF.

The chain uses TRBV9 and TRBJ1-2, with 7 bases identical to TRBD1. V was clipped by 0 bases and J by 4 bases; unmatched bases: 6. CDR1 and CDR2 (germline): SGDLS, YYNGEE. The CDR3 is 15 amino acids. In nucleotides, the CDR3 is TGTGCCAGCAGCGTAGGGTTGACAGGGAGCTATGGCTACACCTTC. Its translation is CASSVGLTGSYGYTF. Full variable domain (outside the CDR3, taken from reference TRBV9 and TRBJ1-2): DSGVTQTPKHLITATGQRVTLRCSPRSGDLSVYWYQQSLDQGLQFLIQYYNGEERAKGNILERFSAQQFPDLHSELNLSSLELGDSALYFCASSVGLTGSYGYTFGSGTRLTVV.

The gene calls are TRBV5-1 and TRBJ1-1; 12 bases map to TRBD1. V lost 0 bases, J lost 11 bases, and 17 bases stayed unmatched. Germline values: CDR1 SGHRS, CDR2 YFSETQ. There are 18 residues in the CDR3. The CDR3 reads CASSLAPGQGASLAGAFF. For the CDR3, the DNA is TGCGCCAGCAGCTTGGCCCCGGGACAGGGGGCCTCCCTTGCGGGTGCTTTCTTT.

The J gene is TRBJ2-1, the V gene TRBV4-3; TRBD1 matches at 8 bases. The V and J ends lost 0 bases and 2 bases, in that order; junction bases with no gene match: 12. The germline V gene encodes CDR1 LGHNA and CDR2 YSLEER. There are 19 residues in the CDR3. This CDR3 is CASSQDLTFGQGTYNEQFF. For the CDR3, the DNA is TGCGCCAGCAGCCAAGATCTCACGTTCGGACAGGGAACCTACAATGAGCAGTTCTTC.

The V call is TRBV2, the J call TRBJ2-2; 8 bases line up with TRBD2. The germline V gene has CDR1 SNHLY and CDR2 FYNNEI. J gave up 1 base and V 7 bases, and 17 bases lay outside the gene matches. The CDR3 covers 19 residues. In DNA form, the CDR3 reads TGTGCCAGCATCCCATTCGGGGGGGCGCGAAATGAGAACACCGGGGAGCTGTTTTTT. This gives the protein CASIPFGGARNENTGELFF.

The chain joins TRBV30 to TRBJ1-5; D unclear. Trimming pared 2 bases from V and 9 bases from J, leaving 14 bases between. The CDR3 extends over 13 amino acids. CDR1 GTSNPN and CDR2 SVGIG come from the germline V gene (reference sequence). CDR3 sequence: CAWSPGVPGPQHF. The CDR3 DNA reads as TGTGCCTGGAGTCCCGGGGTCCCAGGGCCCCAGCATTTT.

CDR3 amino acids: CASSQEIPGQRIYGYTF. The CDR3 coding sequence is TGCGCCAGCAGCCAAGAAATACCGGGACAGCGAATTTATGGCTACACCTTC. The chain uses TRBV4-1 and TRBJ1-2, with 7 bases aligning to TRBD1. The CDR3 spans 17 residues. J was trimmed by 5 bases and V by 0 bases; bases with no gene match: 12. Germline CDR1 is MGHRA and CDR2 is YSYEKL.

This clone was observed a few times. This sequence joins TRBV18 and TRBJ1-5; no firm D call. CDR3 length equals 13 residues. The V gene lost 3 bases and the J gene lost 0 bases, with 3 bases spanning the gap. Germline lookup yields CDR1 KGHSH and CDR2 LQKENI. CDR3 bases: TGTGCCAGCTCACCTTATAGCAATCAGCCCCAGCATTTT. Translation gives CASSPYSNQPQHF. Full variable domain (rest looked up from reference TRBV18 and TRBJ1-5): NAGVMQNPRHLVRRRGQEARLRCSPMKGHSHVYWYRQLPEEGLKFMVYLQKENIIDESGMPKERFSAEFPKEGPSILRIQQVVRGDSAAYFCASSPYSNQPQHFGDGTRLSIL.

The chain carries TRBV20-1 and TRBJ1-1; D is unclear. CDR3 length equals 11 residues. Germline V gene lookup returns CDR1 DFQATT and CDR2 SNEGSKA (reference sequence). The CDR3 here is CSGNTNTEAFF. DNA for the CDR3: TGCAGCGGGAACACGAACACTGAAGCTTTCTTT.

As DNA, the CDR3 is TGTGCCAGTAGTATCGGACAGGGGGCCCCAACCGGGGAGCTGTTTTTT. Its translation: CASSIGQGAPTGELFF. V usage is TRBV19 and J usage is TRBJ2-2; 11 bases fit TRBD1. Trimming cost V 3 bases and J 5 bases; bases outside gene matches: 5. Germline V gives CDR1 LNHDA, CDR2 SQIVND (reference sequence). This CDR3 spans 16 amino acids.

V usage is TRBV6-2 or TRBV6-3 and J usage is TRBJ2-7; 8 bases match TRBD1. CDR1 MNHEY and CDR2 SVGEGT come from the germline V gene. The CDR3 consists of 15 residues. The V gene end was trimmed by 6 bases and the J gene end by 5 bases; junction bases not matched to a gene: 12. For the CDR3, the DNA is TGTGCCAGCAGCCCAACAGGGGGACTCATCGACGAGCAGTACTTC. Its translation is CASSPTGGLIDEQYF.

V usage is TRBV7-9 and J usage is TRBJ2-3; D call uncertain. The V end lost 1 base, the J end lost 6 bases, and 11 bases lay between the germline ends. Germline CDR1 SEHNR, CDR2 FQNEAQ (reference sequence). The CDR3 extends over 14 amino acids. The CDR3 is CASSLGGSSDTQYF. The CDR3, as DNA: TGTGCCAGCAGCTTAGGCGGTAGCTCGGATACGCAGTATTTT.

This clone was seen a few times. The chain employs TRBV24-1 and TRBJ1-2, with D unclear. CDR1 is KGHDR, CDR2 SFDVKD, per germline. There are 16 residues in the CDR3. Trimming left V 3 bases short and J 8 bases short, with 21 bases between. The CDR3 DNA reads TGTGCCACCAGTGATCCGCCGGGAGGGTCGAGCGGAGGCTACACCTTC. Its translation is CATSDPPGGSSGGYTF.

The table lists this clone with a count of one. V and J are TRBV3-1 (or the pseudogene TRBV3-2) and TRBJ2-7; 8 bases align to TRBD2. The CDR3 length is 15 residues. Per the germline V gene, CDR1 is LGHDT and CDR2 is YNNKEL (reference sequence). Losses at the gene ends were 1 base for V and 4 bases for J; bases not matched to a gene: 6. DNA of the CDR3: TGTGCCAGCAGCCAAGTTGCGGGGGGTCGATACGAGCAGTACTTC. Its protein is CASSQVAGGRYEQYF.

The gene calls are TRBV24-1 and TRBJ2-2; 8 bases match TRBD2. The CDR3 covers 14 residues. The ends lost 7 bases at V and 5 bases at J; junction bases unmatched: 5. The germline gives CDR1 KGHDR, CDR2 SFDVKD. CDR3 nucleotides: TGTGCCACCAGGGGACTAGGAAGTACCGGGGAGCTGTTTTTT. Protein: CATRGLGSTGELFF.

This chain uses TRBV7-8 with TRBJ2-7, with 9 bases aligning to TRBD1. The germline CDR1 and CDR2 sequences are SGHVS and FQNEAQ. J was trimmed by 5 bases and V by 0 bases; bases with no gene match: 2. This CDR3 contains 14 residues. CDR3 sequence: CASSLAGTGNEQYF. DNA for the CDR3: TGTGCCAGCAGCTTAGCTGGGACAGGGAACGAGCAGTACTTC.